This T cell receptor (beta chain) was identified in a study of beta chain features in type 1 diabetes. Study-level points and caveats: In comparison with healthy donors, patients had naive, central memory and Treg TCRB repertoires that appeared more similar.

Turning to this clone: As yet, its antigen is unknown.

The CDR3 loop spans 14 amino acids. The germline V gene has CDR1 MDHEN and CDR2 SYDVKM. After removal of 2 bases from V and 4 bases from J, the junction contained 0 bases not matched to a gene. As every portion of the isolated RNA was reverse transcribed, the sequencing read expressed TCRB transcripts. Some clones are missing from TCRdb's copy, which holds only in-frame ones; the method was immunoSEQ multiplex PCR. The table shows around 44,000 clones, with approximately 48% occurring only once. This sequence was found in a woman younger than 45 in good health. The gene calls are TRBV28 and TRBJ1-5; 9 bases align to TRBD1. The sequencing sample was made of stem cell memory CD4+ T cells from blood. The CDR3 spells CASSLGQGNQPQHF. CDR3 coding DNA: TGTGCCAGCAGTTTAGGACAGGGGAATCAGCCCCAGCATTTT.